This TCR beta chain was identified during a study of blood T cell repertoires in COVID-19. J was trimmed by 6 bases and V by 8 bases; bases with no gene match: 7. Germline V gene lookup returns CDR1 LNHDA and CDR2 SQIVND (reference sequence). The CDR3 is made up of 14 amino acids. Produced via immunoSEQ multiplex PCR; TCRdb's table is partial and in-frame only. Among about 190,000 clones listed, 85% to 90% were seen once. The TCR sequence derives from a man aged 45-65 years with acute or convalescent COVID-19. Material for sequencing was peripheral blood. The rearrangement joins TRBV19 to TRBJ2-3, with 11 positions matching TRBD2. This chain's CDR3 is CASHTSGGGDTQYF. CDR3 DNA sequence: TGTGCCAGTCACACTAGCGGGGGCGGTGATACGCAGTATTTT.